The 25 T cell receptor beta chains reported below all come from one sample, sequenced in a study of blood T cells in healthy people across ages. A J-beta primer mix and a sample-barcoded 5' primer were used in a second PCR of roughly 6 to 11 cycles. One entry per CDR3 protein, called by TCRdb with MiXCR from the 5' RACE reads. The data show 730,000 or so distinct CDR3 sequences, around two fifths seen once. The sample was blood. These receptors were taken from a man at least 80 years old in good health.

A remark on this clonotype: An end of the junction does not agree with germline; a read error may underlie this. The chain recombines TRBV20-1 with TRBJ2-3, with 7 bases that match TRBD2. The CDR3 totals 17 residues. Germline assignment: CDR1 DFQATT and CDR2 SNEGSKA (reference sequence). CDR3 sequence: CSARGPRASGLTDTRYF. In DNA, the CDR3 is TGCAGTGCTAGAGGGCCTAGGGCTAGCGGCCTCACAGATACGCGGTATTTT.

The chain combines TRBV2 with TRBJ2-5, with 10 bases identical to TRBD1. Looked up from germline, CDR1 is SNHLY and CDR2 is FYNNEI. V lost 7 bases, J lost 5 bases, and 7 bases stayed unmatched. The CDR3 has 14 amino acids. Here the CDR3 DNA reads TGTGCCAGCAACCGACAGGGGGCCAGGGAGACCCAGTACTTC. Translating gives CASNRQGARETQYF.

This clonotype has only a few counts. The chain combines TRBV20-1 with TRBJ2-5, with 9 bases aligning to TRBD2. Losses at the gene ends were 0 bases for V and 3 bases for J; bases not matched to a gene: 5. Per germline, CDR1 DFQATT and CDR2 SNEGSKA (reference sequence). The CDR3 length is 15 residues. The CDR3 is CSARESGGREETQYF. The CDR3 DNA sequence: TGCAGTGCTAGAGAGAGCGGGGGGCGGGAAGAGACCCAGTACTTC.

This clonotype was seen only a few times. The chain carries TRBV6-2 or TRBV6-3 and TRBJ1-5; possibly TRBD1 for D (6 bases). Germline assignment: CDR1 MNHEY and CDR2 SVGEGT. The ends were cut back, 10 bases at V and 7 bases at J, with 14 bases in the middle. The CDR3 totals 12 residues. The CDR3 DNA reads TGTGCCACCACAGGGAGGGGACAGCCCCAGCATTTT. It codes for CATTGRGQPQHF.

Turning to this clonotype: A read error may account for a junction end that differs from germline. The chain couples TRBV5-6 to TRBJ2-7, with 8 bases identical to TRBD2. The CDR3 covers 14 residues. Germline V gene sequence: CDR1 SGHDT, CDR2 YYEEEE. CDR3 in amino acids: CARYLRTSSSEQYF. The CDR3 DNA reads as TGTGCCAGATACTTGAGGACTAGCTCCTCCGAGCAGTACTTC.

The chain combines TRBV9 with TRBJ2-1; TRBD2 is a possible D gene (7 bases). Trimming pared 0 bases from V and 5 bases from J, leaving 12 bases between. This CDR3 comprises 15 residues. Germline V gene sequence: CDR1 SGDLS, CDR2 YYNGEE. CDR3 protein: CASSVGGLADNEQFF. CDR3 nucleotide sequence: TGTGCCAGCAGCGTAGGGGGGCTAGCGGACAATGAGCAGTTCTTC.

The V and J genes are TRBV5-5 and TRBJ1-4, with unresolved D. There are 16 residues in the CDR3. Germline assignment: CDR1 SGHKS and CDR2 YYEKEE (reference sequence). Trimming took 1 base from V and 4 from J, leaving 14 bases between them. DNA for the CDR3: TGTGCCAGCAGCTTGAGAGAGTATGAGTTTAATGAAAAACTGTTTTTT. It encodes CASSLREYEFNEKLFF.

This clonotype was recorded a few times. The chain links TRBV24-1 to TRBJ1-2; 9 bases align to TRBD1. CDR1 and CDR2 from the germline V gene are KGHDR and SFDVKD. V lost 7 bases to trimming and J lost 5 bases; unmatched junction nucleotides: 1. The length of the CDR3 is 12 residues. For the CDR3, the DNA is TGTGCCACCAGCGGGACAGGGTATGGCTACACCTTC. Its translation: CATSGTGYGYTF.

This clonotype occurred many times. The chain carries TRBV29-1 and TRBJ2-5; 9 bases align to TRBD2. V lost 8 bases and J lost 11; bases outside the gene matches: 12. Germline V gene data show CDR1 as SQVTM and CDR2 as ANQGSEA. CDR3 length equals 12 residues. In nucleotides, the CDR3 is TGCAGCACTTCTAGCGGGATCGATGAGCAGTACTTC. Translated: CSTSSGIDEQYF.

A single count supports this clonotype. A read error may produce the germline difference seen at one junction end. The V gene is TRBV29-1, the J gene TRBJ2-7; D call uncertain. The CDR3 contains 11 residues. Germline CDR1 and CDR2: SQVTM and ANQGSEA. Written as DNA, the CDR3 is TGCAGCGCGAGAGACCCCTACGGGCAGTACTTC. This gives the protein CSARDPYGQYF.

A few counts support this clonotype. The rearrangement links TRBV9 to TRBJ2-1, with 9 bases matching TRBD2. V lost 2 bases and J lost 7; bases outside the gene matches: 4. The V gene's germline CDR1 is SGDLS and CDR2 YYNGEE. This CDR3 contains 14 residues. Written as DNA, the CDR3 is TGTGCCAGCAGCGTTGGGACTAGCCTGAATGAGCAGTTCTTC. It specifies CASSVGTSLNEQFF.

The rearrangement uses TRBV7-2 and TRBJ1-4, with D unclear. CDR1 and CDR2 (germline): SGHTA, FQGNSA. The CDR3 loop spans 13 amino acids. V lost 5 bases to trimming and J lost 7 bases, with 11 bases between them. The CDR3 DNA sequence: TGTGCCAGCAGCCGTCAGTTTGGTGAAAAACTGTTTTTT. Translated, it gives CASSRQFGEKLFF.

Regarding this clonotype: An end of the junction does not agree with germline; a read error may underlie this. CDR3 nucleotide sequence: TGTGCTAGCAGCCCAGGGACAGGGGGCTTGAACACCGGGGAGCTGTTTTTT. It translates to CASSPGTGGLNTGELFF. The chain couples TRBV7-7 to TRBJ2-2, with 12 bases fitting TRBD1. CDR3 length equals 17 residues. CDR1 and CDR2 (germline): SSHAT, FNYEAQ (reference sequence).

This clonotype has more than one count but fewer than ten. This chain uses TRBV7-2 with TRBJ2-4; D gene unclear. The V end was cut by 5 bases, the J end by 0 bases, with 11 bases between. This CDR3 is built from 15 residues. The germline V gene has CDR1 SGHTA and CDR2 FQGNSA. The CDR3 sequence is CASSGSRVAKNIQYF. The CDR3 DNA is TGTGCCAGCAGCGGAAGCAGAGTAGCCAAAAACATTCAGTACTTC.

This clonotype was counted between two and nine times. DNA of the CDR3: TGTGCCAGCAGTCCGATGCTTCAAAGGAGCAATCAGCCCCAGCATTTT. This sequence encodes CASSPMLQRSNQPQHF. This chain joins TRBV6-5 and TRBJ1-5, with no clear D. The germline V gene has CDR1 MNHEY and CDR2 SVGAGI. This CDR3 has 16 residues. V lost 5 bases to trimming and J lost 1 base, with 15 bases between them.

This clonotype was counted between two and nine times. The chain uses TRBV25-1 and TRBJ2-7, with TRBD1 as a possible D gene (6 bases). CDR3 size: 14 residues. With 9 bases removed from V and 6 bases from J, the gap between germline ends came to 21 bases. Looked up from germline, CDR1 is MGHDK and CDR2 is SYGVNS. This chain's CDR3 is CARAGTQRVTEQYF. The CDR3 bases are TGTGCCAGGGCCGGGACACAACGGGTCACCGAGCAGTACTTC.

The chain joins TRBV7-2 to TRBJ2-1, with D perhaps TRBD2 (7 bases). CDR1 and CDR2 (germline): SGHTA, FQGNSA. Trimming removed 6 bases at V and 9 bases at J, with 18 bases between. The CDR3 contains 14 residues. The CDR3 region has the DNA TGTGCCAGCAGGTCAAATACGGGGGGCACTGAGCAGTTCTTC. It yields the protein CASRSNTGGTEQFF.

This clonotype has just one count. Germline and junction disagree at one end, which may indicate a read error. This chain connects TRBV6-1 to TRBJ2-7; 7 bases align to TRBD1. This CDR3 comprises 13 residues. The V gene's germline CDR1 is MNHNS and CDR2 SASEGT. CDR3: CASSGNRGGERYF. In DNA form, the CDR3 reads TGTGCCAGCAGTGGAAACAGGGGCGGCGAGCGGTACTTC.

This clonotype was observed once. In DNA, the CDR3 is TGTGCCACCAGCACCGGGGGCGGGAGTTACAATGAGCAGTACTTC. Its translation is CATSTGGGSYNEQYF. The V and J genes are TRBV15 and TRBJ2-1; D might be TRBD2 (7 bases). TRBJ2-7 explains the end of the DNA better; the J call may be wrong. The CDR3 is made up of 15 amino acids. Per germline, CDR1 LNHNV and CDR2 YYDKDF (reference sequence).

Turning to this clonotype: At one end the junction does not follow the germline gene, possibly because of a read error. This rearrangement joins TRBV3-1 to TRBJ1-2, with a tentative D call TRBD1 (6 bases). Looked up from germline, CDR1 is LGHDT and CDR2 is YNNKEL (reference sequence). The CDR3 length is 18 residues. The CDR3 here is CASTTSRAGAKRNYDYTF. CDR3 in DNA: TGTGCCAGCACCACAAGCCGGGCAGGGGCGAAGCGAAACTATGACTACACCTTC.

This clonotype was seen more than once but under ten times. V gene TRBV7-8 combines with J gene TRBJ2-7, with D perhaps assigned TRBD1 or TRBD2 (5 bases each). The CDR3 runs 14 residues. Germline V gene sequence: CDR1 SGHVS, CDR2 FQNEAQ. V was trimmed by 2 bases and J by 2 bases, leaving 10 bases between them. DNA of the CDR3: TGTGCCAGCAGCTTATCCGGGACCGCCTACGAGCAGTACTTC. Residues: CASSLSGTAYEQYF.

This clonotype has just a few counts. The chain employs TRBV4-3 and TRBJ2-5; 9 nucleotides line up with TRBD2. V was clipped by 5 bases and J by 5 bases; unmatched bases: 18. This CDR3 is 18 amino acids long. The germline CDR1 and CDR2 sequences are LGHNA and YSLEER. The CDR3 bases are TGCGCCAGCAGCGGAGATGGGAATAGCGGGAGAAGCTGGGAGACCCAGTACTTC. Translating it yields CASSGDGNSGRSWETQYF.

The chain carries TRBV7-8 and TRBJ1-6; D is possibly TRBD1 (5 bases). The CDR3 consists of 15 residues. V lost 5 bases, J lost 10 bases, and 18 bases lay in between. Germline V gives CDR1 SGHVS, CDR2 FQNEAQ. The CDR3 loop reads CASSESGGFGSPLHF. In DNA form, the CDR3 reads TGTGCCAGCAGCGAATCGGGGGGGTTCGGCTCACCCCTCCACTTT.

This clonotype was observed a handful of times. The J gene is TRBJ2-6, the V gene TRBV6-5; 7 bases agree with TRBD1. CDR1 is MNHEY, CDR2 SVGAGI, per germline. This CDR3 has 16 residues. Trimming took 6 bases from V and 0 from J; bases not matched to a gene: 5. CDR3 residues: CASRRTGNSGANVLTF. The CDR3, as DNA: TGTGCCAGCAGAAGGACAGGAAACTCTGGGGCCAACGTCCTGACTTTC.

The chain joins TRBV4-1 to TRBJ2-3; D may be TRBD1 (6 bases). V was shortened by 0 bases and J by 12 bases, with 16 bases between the two germline ends. This CDR3 region has 14 residues. Looked up from germline, CDR1 is MGHRA and CDR2 is YSYEKL. CDR3 sequence: CASSQEQGVDAQYF. For the CDR3, the DNA is TGCGCCAGCAGCCAAGAACAGGGCGTAGATGCACAGTATTTT.